This T cell receptor beta chain is from a study of identical twins (dated by TCRdb to 2016 to 2017). Regarding the complete study: To test whether fetal clonotypes persist, this study deep-sequenced TCR alpha and beta repertoires from monozygotic twins, from unrelated adults of various ages, and from cord blood. Replicate twin experiments were performed at different times using different library preparation protocols to rule out contamination. What the work shows at the level of the full study, not this receptor alone: Abundant cord blood beta clonotypes carried fewer insertions; young adult naive repertoires showed a weaker similar trend, while memory repertoires showed none. Out-of-frame TCR alpha sharing in monozygotic twins was systematically underestimated by recombination models, whereas sharing between unrelated individuals was in agreement with the recombination models. Excess twin sharing in beta out-of-frame sequences was weaker because fewer shared sequences lowered the signal-to-noise ratio. Zero-insertion analyses could be partly confounded by invariant T cells such as MAIT and iNKT, although diverse VJ usage argued against such confounding for most clonotypes. Compared with coincidental sharing between unrelated individuals, an excess of low generation-probability sequences was observed among out-of-frame TCR alpha sequences shared between twins. Because the same donors could not be followed over many years, the conclusions relied on cross-sectional statistical analysis.

Receptors were amplified or captured by 5' RACE. TCRdb records Illumina HiSeq 2000 as the sequencer. A universal primer binding site was introduced by template switching, and a unique molecular identifier was present in the final cDNA, enabling accurate counting of TCR cDNA molecules. Specific primers in the conserved constant-segment region were used to synthesize first-strand cDNA for the TCR alpha and beta chains. To control for contamination, every cDNA library was double barcoded, receiving both a SMART-Mk sample barcode and Illumina barcodes. TruSeq adapter sequences, together with Illumina sample barcodes, were added in two successive PCR steps. The TCR alpha and beta cDNA libraries were sequenced on the Illumina HiSeq platform using custom primers. From the authors' description of their analysis: Unique molecular identifiers were extracted from raw reads with MiGEC, and CDR3 positions were determined with MiXCR. For each individual, recombination models were inferred using an EM algorithm with the repgenHMM and IGoR tools. The analysis of shared clonotypes was done with the tcR package in R, with sharing normalized by the product of cloneset sizes. To study raw recombination free of thymic and clonal selection effects, out-of-frame nonproductive sequences were analyzed. TCRdb reprocessed the public reads (quality trimming at Q25 with fastp, clone calling with MiXCR) and kept in-frame beta chains. Identical CDR3 proteins give one entry, which carries the most common genes and DNA. TCRdb's processing, not the authors', yielded these V and J calls. The sample contains 260,000 or so distinct CDR3 sequences, 7.5% of them found a single time. Of the sample, about 5.6% falls within the top ten clones.

Every donor in the study was a healthy Caucasian. Three pairs of female monozygotic twins, all aged 18 to 29 years, made up the twin cohort. Positive isolation kits from Invitrogen were used to isolate the CD4+ and CD8+ T cell populations. The germline V gene (reference sequence) specifies LGHDT as CDR1 and YNNKEL as CDR2. The CDR3 numbers 18 residues from cysteine through phenylalanine. Only the CDR3 DNA stays, 54 bases, in frame from base 1. Unmatched junction bases come to 9, with V trimmed by 3 bases and J by 0 bases. With regard to this clonotype: Its target antigen remains unknown. One base away there is no much larger clone; base qualities are not given.

These data were also reused for a study on yellow fever vaccine responses in identical twins. As that second study puts it: According to the authors, the vaccine-induced T cell response in identical twins seemed to be partly convergent and partly specific to each individual. The study precisely tracked vaccine-responding T cell clones in identical twins.

The chain is encoded by TRBV3-1 joined to TRBJ2-2; the central 8 bases match TRBD2. This clonotype originated in a woman aged 18-29 years in good health. Sequencing was performed on CD8+ T cells sorted from blood. The DNA reads as follows: TGTGCCAGCAGCCATCCCGGTAGCGGGGACTCGAACACCGGGGAGCTGTTTTTT. It translates to CASSHPGSGDSNTGELFF.